This entry features one T cell receptor beta chain sequence. Antigen: not known. This specimen comes from a study of OX40 agonist ivuxolimab in advanced cancers. Study in general: Every 2 weeks, patients received ivuxolimab intravenously, dosed at 0.01 to 10 mg/kg. The study reported partial responses in three patients: one hepatocellular carcinoma, two cutaneous melanoma. Findings and limits, study-wide: Mean expanded clone counts were higher in CD8+ than CD4+ T cells.

Libraries were prepared by immunoSEQ multiplex PCR; TCRdb keeps only in-frame clonotypes and omits some of them. Of about 110,000 clones detected, over 75% appear once; the ten largest clones hold approximately 0.5%. The CDR3 has 12 residues. Trimming stripped 9 bases from V and 0 bases from J, with 9 bases between. Germline V gene data show CDR1 as LNHDA and CDR2 as SQIVND (reference sequence). Blood sampling took place at baseline, cycle 4 day 1, and cycle 7 day 1. The V call is TRBV19, the J call TRBJ2-7; D is uncertain. Material: CD4+ or CD8+ T cells sorted from blood, obtained in a trial of the OX40 agonist ivuxolimab. The receptor comes from an adult with an advanced solid tumor such as melanoma, head and neck, liver or kidney cancer. DNA for the CDR3: TGTGCCAGCCGATCGAGCTCCTACGAGCAGTACTTC. Translating gives CASRSSSYEQYF.